This TCR beta chain was documented in a study of blood T cells in healthy people across ages. Study-wide points: The recorded TCR beta diversity per million T cells decreased in a roughly linear manner with age.

CDR3 length: 15 residues. Germline values: CDR1 MNHEY, CDR2 SVGAGI. J lost 1 base, V lost 7 bases, and 8 bases had no gene match. A sample-barcoded 5' primer and a J-beta primer mix were used in a second PCR of roughly 7 to 11 cycles. TCRdb redid the calling of the 5' RACE reads with MiXCR, one entry per CDR3 protein. The sample contains hundreds of thousands of distinct CDR3 sequences, 40% to 50% of which appear only once. As concerns this clonotype: Antigen specificity is unknown.

The genes are TRBV6-5 and TRBJ1-1, with 8 nucleotides matching TRBD1. The sample was blood. This receptor was identified in a man in his 60s in good health. The CDR3 DNA sequence: TGTGCCAGCATCCCTGTGGGACAGGCGAACACTGAAGCTTTCTTT. This encodes CASIPVGQANTEAFF.